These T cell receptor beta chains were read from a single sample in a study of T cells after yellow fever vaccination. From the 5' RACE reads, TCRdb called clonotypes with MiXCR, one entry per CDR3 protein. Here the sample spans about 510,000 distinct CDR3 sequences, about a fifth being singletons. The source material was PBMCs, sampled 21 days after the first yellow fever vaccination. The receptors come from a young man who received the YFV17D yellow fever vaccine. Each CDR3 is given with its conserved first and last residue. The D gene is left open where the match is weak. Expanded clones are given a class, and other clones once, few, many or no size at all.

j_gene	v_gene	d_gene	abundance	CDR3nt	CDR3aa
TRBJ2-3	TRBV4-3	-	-	TGCGCCAGCGGCCAAGGCCCCTCAGATACGCAGTATTTT	CASGQGPSDTQYF
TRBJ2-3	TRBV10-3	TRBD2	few	TGTGCCATCAGGCCGGGACTAGCCTCAGATACGCAGTATTTT	CAIRPGLASDTQYF
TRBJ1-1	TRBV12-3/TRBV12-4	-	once	TGTGCCAGCAGTTTCCGGGCAACCCCTGAAGCTTTCTTT	CASSFRATPEAFF
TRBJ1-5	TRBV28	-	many	TGTGCCAGCACCTCGGGGGGGTTGCCCCAGCATTTT	CASTSGGLPQHF
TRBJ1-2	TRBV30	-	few	TGTGCCTGGAGTGTACAGTCCTATGGCTACACCTTC	CAWSVQSYGYTF
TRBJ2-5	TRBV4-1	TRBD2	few	TGCGCCAGCAGCCATGGACTAGCGGGGGGAGAGACCCAGTACTTC	CASSHGLAGGETQYF
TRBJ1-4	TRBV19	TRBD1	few	TGTGCCAGTAGTCCACAGGGGGCGAATGAAAAACTGTTTTTT	CASSPQGANEKLFF
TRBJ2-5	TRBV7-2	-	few	TGTGCCAGCAGCTTACCACTGCGGGGCAAAAAGCAAGAGACCCAGTACTTC	CASSLPLRGKKQETQYF
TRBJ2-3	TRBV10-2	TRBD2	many	TGCGCCAGCACCCGGACTAGCTCAGCAGATACGCAGTATTTT	CASTRTSSADTQYF
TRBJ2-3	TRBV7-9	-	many	TGTGCCAGCCTAGGCAGGGGTACAGATACGCAGTATTTT	CASLGRGTDTQYF
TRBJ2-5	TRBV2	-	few	TGTGCCAGCACCGTAAAGGGGAAGACCCAGTACTTC	CASTVKGKTQYF
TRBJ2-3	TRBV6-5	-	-	TGTGCCAGCAGTTACTCGAGGTGGGAAGATACGCAGTATTTT	CASSYSRWEDTQYF
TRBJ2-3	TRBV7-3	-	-	TGTGCCAGCAGCTTCGCTATAGCGGATACGCAGTATTTT	CASSFAIADTQYF
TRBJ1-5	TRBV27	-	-	TGTGCCAGCAGTCGGGGTCTGGGCATTGGTCAGCCCCAGCATTTT	CASSRGLGIGQPQHF
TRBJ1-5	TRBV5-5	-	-	TGTGCCAGCAGCTTGGGGGCGGGCTATAGCAATCAGCCCCAGCATTTT	CASSLGAGYSNQPQHF
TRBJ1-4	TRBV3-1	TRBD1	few	TGTGCCAGCAGCCAAGGACCCGGTGGGACAGGGGATGAAAAACTGTTTTTT	CASSQGPGGTGDEKLFF
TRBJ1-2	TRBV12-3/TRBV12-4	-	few	TGTGCCAGCAGTTCCACAGTTAACTATGGCTACACCTTC	CASSSTVNYGYTF
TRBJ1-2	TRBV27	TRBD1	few	TGTGCCAGCAGTACCACCCCCGGGACAGTTTCCCTAGCTAACTATGGCTACACCTTC	CASSTTPGTVSLANYGYTF
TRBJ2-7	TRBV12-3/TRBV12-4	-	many	TGTGCCAGCAGTATGCTTGGGAGTTTGTCCTACGAGCAGTACTTC	CASSMLGSLSYEQYF
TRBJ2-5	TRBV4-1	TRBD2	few	TGCGCCAGCAGCCAAGATAAAGATAGCGGGGGGGCCTGGGAGACCCAGTACTTC	CASSQDKDSGGAWETQYF
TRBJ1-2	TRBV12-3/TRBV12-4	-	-	TGTGCCAGTCTCCTTCTGGGCAGCCCGAGAGGCTACACCTTC	CASLLLGSPRGYTF
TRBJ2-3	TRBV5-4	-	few	TGTGCCAGCAGTTTGGAAATATTAACAGCAATCCCTAGCACAGATACGCAGTATTTT	CASSLEILTAIPSTDTQYF
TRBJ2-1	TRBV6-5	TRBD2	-	TGTGCCAGCAGTTACTCGGGACTAGCTCTACATGAGCAGTTCTTC	CASSYSGLALHEQFF
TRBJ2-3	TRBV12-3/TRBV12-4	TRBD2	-	TGTGCCAGCCTAGCGGGGGGTTTGGTGACAGATACGCAGTATTTT	CASLAGGLVTDTQYF
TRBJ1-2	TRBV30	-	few	TGTGCCTGCTCCCGGGGGGGGCGGCGGTACACCTTC	CACSRGGRRYTF
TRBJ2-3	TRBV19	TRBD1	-	TGTGCCAGTAGTATAGATCTTTATGGACAGGTGGAGGCAGATACGCAGTATTTT	CASSIDLYGQVEADTQYF
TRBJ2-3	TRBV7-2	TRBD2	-	TGTGCCAGCAGCTTAGGTCGCGGGGGGATCGGGGGAGATACGCAGTATTTT	CASSLGRGGIGGDTQYF
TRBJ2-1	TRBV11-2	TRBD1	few	TGTGCCAGCAGCCCCCAATGGGGTGCCAGGGGGCGGTCCAGGGAGCAGTTCTTC	CASSPQWGARGRSREQFF
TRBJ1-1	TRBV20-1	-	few	TGCAGTGCTACATATCCGAACACTGAAGCTTTCTTT	CSATYPNTEAFF
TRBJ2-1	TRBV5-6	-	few	TGTGCCAGCAGCTTTCACGGCGGCCTTGTGGGCAATGAGCAGTTCTTC	CASSFHGGLVGNEQFF
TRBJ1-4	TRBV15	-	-	TGTGCCACCAGCAGAGGAGGGGCAACTGATGAAAAACTGTTTTTT	CATSRGGATDEKLFF
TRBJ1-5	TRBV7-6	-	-	TGTGCCAGCAGCTGGGATTTTGATCAGCCCCAGCATTTT	CASSWDFDQPQHF
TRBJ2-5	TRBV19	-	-	TGTGCCAGTATCGGCCCCGGCGAGACCCAGTACTTC	CASIGPGETQYF
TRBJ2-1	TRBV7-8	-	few	TGTGCCAGCAGCTTATTCCGGGGACCTACGGATGAGCAGTTCTTC	CASSLFRGPTDEQFF
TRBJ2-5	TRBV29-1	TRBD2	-	TGCAGCGTTAAGCGGGGGACCCAAGAGACCCAGTACTTC	CSVKRGTQETQYF
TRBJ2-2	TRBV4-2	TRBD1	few	TGTGCCAGCAGCCAAGAATCGCAGGGGGCTTCTTCCGGGGAGCTGTTTTTT	CASSQESQGASSGELFF
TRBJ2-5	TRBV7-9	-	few	TGTGCCAGCAGCGGACCTAGGACCCCAGAGACCCAGTACTTC	CASSGPRTPETQYF
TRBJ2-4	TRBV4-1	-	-	TGCGCCAGCAGCCAAGACCCGCGAGGAGACATTCAGTACTTC	CASSQDPRGDIQYF
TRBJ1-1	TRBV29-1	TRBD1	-	TGCAGCGGGGGACAGGGGGCGGAAACTGAAGCTTTCTTT	CSGGQGAETEAFF
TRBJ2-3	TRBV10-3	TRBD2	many	TGTGCCATCAAGACTAGCGGGGGCACAGATACGCAGTATTTT	CAIKTSGGTDTQYF
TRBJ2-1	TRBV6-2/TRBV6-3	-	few	TGTGCCAGCAGTTACGCTGGCAATGAGCAGTTCTTC	CASSYAGNEQFF
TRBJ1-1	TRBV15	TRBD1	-	TGTGCCACCAAAAGGGGGCCGGAGACTGAAGCTTTCTTT	CATKRGPETEAFF
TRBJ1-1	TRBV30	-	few	TGTGCCTGTAACGGGGGCATGAACACTGAAGCTTTCTTT	CACNGGMNTEAFF
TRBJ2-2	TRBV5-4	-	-	TGTGCCAGCGGTGGGTCCCTCTTTAGGAGCGGGGAGCTGTTTTTT	CASGGSLFRSGELFF
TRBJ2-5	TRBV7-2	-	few	TGTGCCAGCAGCCCCCGACACGAGACCCAGTACTTC	CASSPRHETQYF